The clone carrying this T cell receptor beta chain has a handful of counts. The source of the sample is a study of blood T cell repertoires in COVID-19. Sequencing used immunoSEQ multiplex PCR; TCRdb keeps in-frame clones, though not all of them. The repertoire holds about 62,000 clones, with around four fifths as singletons. The ends were cut back, 8 bases at V and 7 bases at J, with 14 bases in the middle. The CDR3 is 11 residues long. Germline V gives CDR1 GTSNPN, CDR2 SVGIG (reference sequence). The TCR comes from a woman between 50 and 59 years old with active or convalescent COVID-19. V usage is TRBV30 and J usage is TRBJ1-2, with D possibly TRBD1 on 5 matching bases. The specimen was peripheral blood. In nucleotides, the CDR3 is TGTGCCCGCCGGGGGTTCCGTGGCTACACCTTC. Translated, it gives CARRGFRGYTF.